A selection of T cell receptor beta chains follows, all from one sample in a study of blood T cell repertoires in COVID-19. The table came from immunoSEQ multiplex PCR; TCRdb's copy has only in-frame clones and leaves some out. The sample has 150,000 to 190,000 clones, around 84% seen once; the top ten hold around 8%. The specimen was peripheral blood. These receptors were obtained from a woman in her sixties or seventies with COVID-19, enrolled during active disease. The CDR3 runs from the conserved cysteine through the conserved F or W. D genes are given only for firm matches. Clone sizes are given selectively: once, few, many, or a class where the clone is expanded.

J gene,clone size,CDR3 length,D gene,V gene,CDR3 DNA,CDR3 protein
TRBJ2-7,once,13,NA,TRBV7-6,TGTGCCAGCAGCACTACCGGGGACTACGAGCAGTACTTC,CASSTTGDYEQYF
TRBJ1-1,once,13,NA,TRBV6-2/TRBV6-3,TGTGCCAGCAGTACCGTTAGCGGGACTGAAGCTTTCTTT,CASSTVSGTEAFF
TRBJ2-2,NA,15,TRBD1,TRBV5-5,TGTGCCAGCAGCCGACAGGGGGCGCGAGACGGGGAGCTGTTTTTT,CASSRQGARDGELFF
TRBJ1-6,NA,14,NA,TRBV25-1,TGTGCCAGCAGTGAATACAGGTCCAATTCACCCCTCCACTTT,CASSEYRSNSPLHF
TRBJ1-1,NA,16,NA,TRBV2,TGTGCCAGCAGAGATCTTGGACGGACAGAGAACACTGAAGCTTTCTTT,CASRDLGRTENTEAFF
TRBJ1-2,many,14,NA,TRBV3-1/TRBV3-2,TGTGCCAGCAGCCAAGATAGGCGGAGCTATGGCTACACCTTC,CASSQDRRSYGYTF
TRBJ1-2,NA,14,TRBD1,TRBV6-5,TGTGCCAGCAGATCCTGGACAGGGATTTTTGGCTACACCTTC,CASRSWTGIFGYTF
TRBJ1-6,NA,13,NA,TRBV7-9,TGTGCCAGCAGCTCGGACAGAAATTCACCCCTCCACTTT,CASSSDRNSPLHF
TRBJ2-3,few,12,NA,TRBV7-9,TGTGCCAGCAGCTTAGAAGGGGGTACGCAGTATTTT,CASSLEGGTQYF
TRBJ2-3,NA,16,TRBD2,TRBV5-8,TGTGCCAGCAGCTTGATGGGTAGCGGGGGCGGCGATACGCAGTATTTT,CASSLMGSGGGDTQYF
TRBJ1-1,NA,14,NA,TRBV9,TGTGCCAGCAGCCCGGGGACATATAACACTGAAGCTTTCTTT,CASSPGTYNTEAFF
TRBJ1-5,NA,15,TRBD1,TRBV5-1,TGCGCCAGCAGCCCCACAGGGGGACGCAATCAGCCCCAGCATTTT,CASSPTGGRNQPQHF
TRBJ1-1,NA,15,NA,TRBV19,TGTGCCAGTAGTATATCTACAGCCGGAGGCACTGAAGCTTTCTTT,CASSISTAGGTEAFF
TRBJ1-1,NA,15,TRBD1,TRBV6-5,TGTGCCAGCAGTTTCGACAGGGTCCTCAACACTGAAGCTTTCTTT,CASSFDRVLNTEAFF
TRBJ2-4,NA,14,TRBD2,TRBV14,TGTGCCAGCAGTCCAAGCGGGGTGGTAAACATTCAGTACTTC,CASSPSGVVNIQYF
TRBJ2-7,once,15,TRBD1,TRBV5-5,TGTGCCAGCAGCGAGGGGACAGGGGATCCCTACGAGCAGTACTTC,CASSEGTGDPYEQYF
TRBJ2-2,NA,12,NA,TRBV6-6,TGTGCCAGCAGACAGAACACCGGGGAGCTGTTTTTT,CASRQNTGELFF
TRBJ2-1,NA,15,TRBD2,TRBV9,TGTGCCAGCAGCGTAGCACTAGCGGTGGACCATGAGCAGTTCTTC,CASSVALAVDHEQFF
TRBJ1-1,NA,13,NA,TRBV9,TGTGCCAGCAGCTTCCCAGGGTTGACTGAAGCTTTCTTT,CASSFPGLTEAFF
TRBJ2-1,NA,15,TRBD2,TRBV7-9,TGTGCCAGCAGCACCCGACTAGCGGCGTACAATGAGCAGTTCTTC,CASSTRLAAYNEQFF
TRBJ1-2,NA,14,NA,TRBV5-5,TGTGCCAGCAGCTTCGCGACAGGTATCTATGGCTACACCTTC,CASSFATGIYGYTF
TRBJ1-5,once,16,NA,TRBV10-2,TGCGCCAGCAGTGAGTCAGCAGGGGCGAGAGGGCAGCCCCAGCATTTT,CASSESAGARGQPQHF
TRBJ1-5,NA,14,NA,TRBV13,TGTGCCAGCAGCTTAGGGCAGAACAATCAGCCCCAGCATTTT,CASSLGQNNQPQHF
TRBJ2-6,NA,20,TRBD1,TRBV5-1,TGCGCCAGCAGCTCTATTATGCGGACAGGGTATTCCTCTGGGGCCAACGTCCTGACTTTC,CASSSIMRTGYSSGANVLTF
TRBJ1-2,NA,13,TRBD1,TRBV19,TGTGCCAGTAGTCCCACAGGGGGCTATGGCTACACCTTC,CASSPTGGYGYTF
TRBJ2-2,NA,14,NA,TRBV11-3,TGTGCCAGCAGCCCAGGAACGAACACCGGGGAGCTGTTTTTT,CASSPGTNTGELFF
TRBJ1-2,NA,15,NA,TRBV7-8,TGTGCCAGCAGCTTCAGGGTGGTTGCTAACTATGGCTACACCTTC,CASSFRVVANYGYTF
TRBJ1-3,NA,16,NA,TRBV3-1/TRBV3-2,TGTGCCAGCAGCCTCCTAGGAACCGTCTCTGGAAACACCATATATTTT,CASSLLGTVSGNTIYF
TRBJ1-1,NA,13,TRBD1,TRBV7-7,TGTGCTAGCAGCCCGGACAGGGACACTGAAGCTTTCTTT,CASSPDRDTEAFF
TRBJ2-3,NA,16,NA,TRBV7-2,TGTGCCAGCAGCTTGATGGGAGCAGGAGGCACAGATACGCAGTATTTT,CASSLMGAGGTDTQYF
TRBJ2-1,NA,14,TRBD1,TRBV11-2,TGTGCCAGCAGCTTACTGGACAGGGGGAATGAGCAGTTCTTC,CASSLLDRGNEQFF
TRBJ1-2,NA,14,NA,TRBV5-6,TGTGCCAGCGCCCCACAGCCATCTAACTATGGCTACACCTTC,CASAPQPSNYGYTF
TRBJ1-6,NA,14,NA,TRBV7-9,TGTGCCAGCGTTTTGGACACATCAAATTCACCCCTCCACTTT,CASVLDTSNSPLHF
TRBJ2-1,NA,15,TRBD2,TRBV7-9,TGTGCCAGCAGCTTAACTAGCGGGGGGTACAATGAGCAGTTCTTC,CASSLTSGGYNEQFF
TRBJ2-1,NA,15,NA,TRBV30,TGTGCCTGGAGTCTCCTAGACAGCTCCTACAATGAGCAGTTCTTC,CAWSLLDSSYNEQFF
TRBJ2-1,NA,14,TRBD2,TRBV6-5,TGTGCCACTATGAGCGGGAGGTTGGGCAATGAGCAGTTCTTC,CATMSGRLGNEQFF
TRBJ1-1,NA,12,NA,TRBV6-5,TGTGCCAGCTCAGGGTTGAACACTGAAGCTTTCTTT,CASSGLNTEAFF
TRBJ1-4,NA,15,TRBD1,TRBV9,TGTGCCAGCAGCGTAACCGGGACAGAACTTGAAAAACTGTTTTTT,CASSVTGTELEKLFF
TRBJ1-5,NA,15,TRBD1,TRBV7-8,TGTGCCAGCAGCGCATACGGACAGGAAAATCAGCCCCAGCATTTT,CASSAYGQENQPQHF
TRBJ1-4,NA,15,NA,TRBV7-9,TGTGCCAGCAGCTTAGGGAGGGCAGCTAATGAAAAACTGTTTTTT,CASSLGRAANEKLFF
TRBJ1-1,NA,12,NA,TRBV6-1,TGTGCCAGCAGTGACCTACCTTCCGGGGCTTTCTTT,CASSDLPSGAFF
TRBJ2-1,NA,17,TRBD1,TRBV15,TGTGCCACCAGAGACGAAGTGAGGGACAGGGGGCTCTATGAGCAGTTCTTC,CATRDEVRDRGLYEQFF